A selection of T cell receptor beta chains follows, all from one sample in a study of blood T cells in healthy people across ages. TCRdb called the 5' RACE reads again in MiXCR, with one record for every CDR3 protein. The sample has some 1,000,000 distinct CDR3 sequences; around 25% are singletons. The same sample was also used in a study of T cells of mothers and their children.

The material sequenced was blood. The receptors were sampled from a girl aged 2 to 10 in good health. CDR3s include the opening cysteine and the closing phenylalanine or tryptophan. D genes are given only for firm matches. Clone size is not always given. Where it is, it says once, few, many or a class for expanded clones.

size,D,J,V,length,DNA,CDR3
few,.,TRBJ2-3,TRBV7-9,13,TGTGCCAGCAGCCACCCCTTTACAGATACGCAGTATTTT,CASSHPFTDTQYF
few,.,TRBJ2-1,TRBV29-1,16,TGCAGCGTTGAGTCCCCCGAGCGGAGCTCCTACAATGAGCAGTTCTTC,CSVESPERSSYNEQFF
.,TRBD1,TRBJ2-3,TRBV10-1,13,TGCGCCAGTGGGACAGGCCTCACAGATACGCAGTATTTT,CASGTGLTDTQYF
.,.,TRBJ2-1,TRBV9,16,TGTGCCAGCAGCGCCTCCGGGAGTGGAGTTTACAATGAGCAGCTCTTC,CASSASGSGVYNEQLF
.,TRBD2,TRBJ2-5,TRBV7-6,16,TGTGCCAGCAGCTTAGTGACTAGCATCTCCAAAGAGACCCAGTACTTC,CASSLVTSISKETQYF
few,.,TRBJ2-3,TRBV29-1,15,TGCAGCGTTGAACTCCCGAGACTAGTAGGTGATACGCAGTATTTT,CSVELPRLVGDTQYF
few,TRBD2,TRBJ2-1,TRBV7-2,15,TGTGCCAGCAGCTTAGGAGCGGGAGCAGAAGGTGAGCAGTTCTTC,CASSLGAGAEGEQFF
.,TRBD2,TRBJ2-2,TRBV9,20,TGTGCCAGCAGCCCGCAAAAAGCGGGAGGAAGATATAGGAACACCGGGGAGCTGTTTTTT,CASSPQKAGGRYRNTGELFF
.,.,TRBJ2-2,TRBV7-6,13,TGTGCCAGCACCGACAGTCACACCGGGGAGCTGTTTTTT,CASTDSHTGELFF
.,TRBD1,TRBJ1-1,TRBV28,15,TGTGCCAGCAAAGGGACAGGGGGTCCGGTTGGCGAAGCTTTCTTT,CASKGTGGPVGEAFF
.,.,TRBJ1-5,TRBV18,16,TGTGCCAGCTCATCTTCCGGGGACGCAGGAAATCAGCCCCAGCATTTT,CASSSSGDAGNQPQHF
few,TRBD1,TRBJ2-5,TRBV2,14,TGTGCCAGCAGCCGGGATCAGGGGGTGTCGACCCAGTACTTC,CASSRDQGVSTQYF
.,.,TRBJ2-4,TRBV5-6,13,TGTGCCAGCAGTGTGGACACAAAAAACATTCAGTACTTC,CASSVDTKNIQYF
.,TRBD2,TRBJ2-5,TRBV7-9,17,TGTGCCAGCAGCTTAGTACTAGCGGGAGTATGGGTGGAGACCCAGTACTTC,CASSLVLAGVWVETQYF
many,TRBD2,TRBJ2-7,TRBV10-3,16,TGTGCCATCAGTGACGGGCTAGCGGGAGTATCCTACGAGCAGTACTTC,CAISDGLAGVSYEQYF
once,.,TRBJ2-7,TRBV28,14,TGTGCCAGCAGTTTTTTTGGGAAATCCTACGAGCAGTACTTC,CASSFFGKSYEQYF
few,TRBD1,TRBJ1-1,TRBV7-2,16,TGTGCCAGCAGCTCGCCCTTACAGGGGGCGCGGACTGAAGCTTTCTTT,CASSSPLQGARTEAFF
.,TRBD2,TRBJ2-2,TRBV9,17,TGTGCCAGCAGCGCCACCGGACTAGCGGGGGACACCGGGGAGCTGTTTTTT,CASSATGLAGDTGELFF
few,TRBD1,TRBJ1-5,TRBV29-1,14,TGCAGCGTCCCAGGGACAGGGGGCGTCTCGCCCCAGCATTTT,CSVPGTGGVSPQHF
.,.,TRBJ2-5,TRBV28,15,TGTGCCAGCAGCCAAGGGGCCGGGGGATTGGAGACCCAGTACTTC,CASSQGAGGLETQYF
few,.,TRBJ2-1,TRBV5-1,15,TGCGCCAGCAGCCTCCGACCGGGGACCTACAATGAGCAGTTCTTC,CASSLRPGTYNEQFF
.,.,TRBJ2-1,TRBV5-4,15,TGTGCCAGCAGCTTGGGGGGCTTCCTGACAAATGAGCAGTTCTTC,CASSLGGFLTNEQFF
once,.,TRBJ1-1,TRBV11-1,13,TGTGCCAGCAGGAAGGGCTTGACGACTGAAGCTTTCTTT,CASRKGLTTEAFF
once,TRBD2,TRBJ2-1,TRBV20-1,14,TGCAGTGCCGAACGACTAGCGGGAAGGAATGAGCAGTTCTTC,CSAERLAGRNEQFF
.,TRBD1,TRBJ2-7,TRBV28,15,TGTGCCAGCAGTTTTCCGGACAGGGCCTTTTACGAGCAGTACTTC,CASSFPDRAFYEQYF